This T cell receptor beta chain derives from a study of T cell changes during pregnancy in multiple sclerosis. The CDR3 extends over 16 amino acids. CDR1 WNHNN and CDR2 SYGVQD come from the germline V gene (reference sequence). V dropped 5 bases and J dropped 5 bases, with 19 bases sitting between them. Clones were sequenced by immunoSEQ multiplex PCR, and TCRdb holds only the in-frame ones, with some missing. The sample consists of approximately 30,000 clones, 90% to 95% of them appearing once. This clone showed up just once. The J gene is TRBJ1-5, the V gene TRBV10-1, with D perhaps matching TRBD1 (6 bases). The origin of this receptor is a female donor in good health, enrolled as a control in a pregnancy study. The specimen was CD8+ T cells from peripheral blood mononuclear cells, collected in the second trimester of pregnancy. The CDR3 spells CASSYRVDRWDQPQHF. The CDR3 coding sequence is TGCGCCAGCAGTTACAGGGTTGATCGTTGGGATCAGCCCCAGCATTTT.